These 3 T cell receptor beta chains were sequenced from one sample in a study of blood T cell repertoires in COVID-19. Libraries were prepared by immunoSEQ multiplex PCR; TCRdb keeps only in-frame clonotypes and omits some of them. Among about 240,000 clones listed, 85% to 90% were seen once. The source material was PBMCs or T cells enriched from blood (not recorded which). Receptor source: a woman in her 30s who had recovered from COVID-19.

This chain joins TRBV18 and TRBJ1-4; 9 nucleotides line up with TRBD1. Losses at the gene ends were 2 bases for V and 7 bases for J; bases not matched to a gene: 11. The CDR3 runs to 17 residues. CDR1 and CDR2 from the germline V gene are KGHSH and LQKENI. The CDR3 DNA is TGTGCCAGCTCACCAGTCGGCTTGGGACAGGGAGCTGAAAAACTGTTTTTT. It specifies CASSPVGLGQGAEKLFF.

Concerning this clone itself: Other DNA sequences in this sample translate to the same CDR3. This chain joins TRBV7-3 and TRBJ1-1; 9 bases fit TRBD1. This CDR3 region has 14 residues. CDR1 is SGHTA and CDR2 is FQGTGA in the germline V gene. V lost 5 bases to trimming and J lost 4 bases; unmatched junction nucleotides: 5. The CDR3 here is CASSTAGQGTEAFF. CDR3 nucleotides: TGTGCCAGCAGCACCGCGGGACAGGGCACTGAAGCTTTCTTT. Looking up the rest from reference TRBV7-3 and TRBJ1-1 gives the full variable domain: GAGVSQTPSNKVTEKGKYVELRCDPISGHTALYWYRQSLGQGPEFLIYFQGTGAADDSGLPNDRFFAVRPEGSVSTLKIQRTERGDSAVYLCASSTAGQGTEAFFGQGTRLTVV.

This clone was seen a handful of times. The chain has TRBV27 and TRBJ1-6, with D uncertain. The CDR3 spans 14 residues. Germline V gene lookup returns CDR1 MNHEY and CDR2 SMNVEV (reference sequence). The V end was cut by 4 bases, the J end by 12 bases, with 16 bases between. CDR3 region: CASSYGGVGKPLHF. For the CDR3, the DNA is TGTGCCAGCAGTTACGGCGGGGTCGGAAAACCCCTCCACTTT.